The source of this T cell receptor (beta chain) is a study of shared clonotypes between healthy human individuals. The overall study: Donors had three CD4 naive, three CD4 memory, two CD8 naive and one CD8 memory plate apiece.

CDR3 size: 15 residues. The V gene's germline CDR1 is SGHDN and CDR2 FVKESK. With 1 base clipped from V and 6 bases from J, the junction kept 6 bases outside the gene matches. The authors split each subset's genomic DNA evenly across several immunoSEQ plates. Roughly 210 ng DNA, 30,000 or so T cell genomes, went into each sorted-subset replicate PCR. Produced via immunoSEQ multiplex PCR; TCRdb's table is partial and in-frame only. Here the sample spans some 800,000 clones, almost 95% being singletons. Naive-designated CD8 cells lacked CD45RO, were positively enriched for CCR7, and omitted terminally differentiated effector memory CD45RA+ cells.

Sequencing was performed on naive CD8+ T cells sorted from blood. The origin of this receptor is a man aged 30 to 45 in good health. This sequence joins TRBV14 and TRBJ2-1; 7 bases align to TRBD1. CDR3 sequence: CASSQVRGRLNEQFF. The DNA of the CDR3 is TGTGCCAGCAGCCAAGTTAGGGGGCGACTCAATGAGCAGTTCTTC.